The 4 T cell receptor beta chains in this list originate from one sample, sequenced in a study of T cell responses to AZD1222 COVID-19 vaccine. The method was immunoSEQ multiplex PCR; TCRdb's version includes in-frame clones alone and lacks a portion of them. This table holds about 130,000 clones, more than 85% found once. The input for sequencing was peripheral blood, taken on day 0 of AZD1222 vaccination. Every receptor here comes from an adult in good health.

This clone was picked up one time. The chain uses TRBV7-9 and TRBJ2-1; TRBD2 aligns across 9 bases. The CDR3 runs to 15 residues. The V segment lost 3 bases and the J segment 6 bases; nucleotides outside the gene matches: 6. Per the germline V gene, CDR1 is SEHNR and CDR2 is FQNEAQ (reference sequence). CDR3 DNA sequence: TGTGCCAGCAGCTTCGTAGCGGGAGTGATCAATGAGCAGTTCTTC. This encodes CASSFVAGVINEQFF.

Written as DNA, the CDR3 is TGTGCTAGTGGTTTCGGGACGCCGGGCAATGAGCAGTTCTTC. It translates to CASGFGTPGNEQFF. The V and J genes are TRBV12-5 and TRBJ2-1; D possibly matches TRBD1 or TRBD2 (5 bases each). CDR1 LGHNT and CDR2 FRNRAP come from the germline V gene. V lost 3 bases and J 6 bases, leaving 12 bases between the germline ends. The CDR3 covers 14 residues.

The chain carries TRBV10-3 and TRBJ2-2, with a possible D match to TRBD2 (6 bases). The V and J ends lost 4 bases and 3 bases respectively, with 18 bases between them. Germline V gives CDR1 ENHRY, CDR2 SYGVKD. This CDR3 has 17 amino acids. The CDR3 coding sequence is TGTGCCATCAGTGCCGAGGAGGGACGTCAACACACCGGGGAGCTGTTTTTT. It codes for CAISAEEGRQHTGELFF.

The chain carries TRBV11-2 and TRBJ2-5; D unclear. Germline V gives CDR1 SGHAT, CDR2 FQNNGV. CDR3 length: 13 residues. V lost 5 bases and J lost 5, with 12 bases in between. The CDR3 is CASSPTTGETQYF. The CDR3 nucleotides are TGTGCCAGCAGCCCAACCACCGGGGAGACCCAGTACTTC.